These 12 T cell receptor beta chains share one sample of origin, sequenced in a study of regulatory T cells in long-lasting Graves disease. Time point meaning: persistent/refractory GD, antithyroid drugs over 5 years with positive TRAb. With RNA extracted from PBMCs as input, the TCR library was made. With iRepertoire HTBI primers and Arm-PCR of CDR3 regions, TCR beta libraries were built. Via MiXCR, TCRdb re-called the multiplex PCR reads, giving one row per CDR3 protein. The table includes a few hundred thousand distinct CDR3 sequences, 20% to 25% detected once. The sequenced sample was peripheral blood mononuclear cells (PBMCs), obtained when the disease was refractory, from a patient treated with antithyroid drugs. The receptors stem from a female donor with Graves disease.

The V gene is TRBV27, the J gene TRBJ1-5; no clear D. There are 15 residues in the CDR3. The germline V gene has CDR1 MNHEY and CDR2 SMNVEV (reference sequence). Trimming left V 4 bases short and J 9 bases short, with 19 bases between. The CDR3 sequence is CASSSRGIRELPQHF. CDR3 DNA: TGTGCCAGCAGTTCCCGAGGAATTAGGGAGCTGCCCCAGCATTTT.

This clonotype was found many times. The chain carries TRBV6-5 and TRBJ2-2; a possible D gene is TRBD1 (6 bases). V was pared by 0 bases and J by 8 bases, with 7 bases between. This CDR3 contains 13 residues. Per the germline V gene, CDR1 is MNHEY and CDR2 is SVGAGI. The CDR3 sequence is CASSYSQGGELFF. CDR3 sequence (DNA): TGTGCCAGCAGTTACTCGCAGGGGGGGGAGCTGTTTTTT.

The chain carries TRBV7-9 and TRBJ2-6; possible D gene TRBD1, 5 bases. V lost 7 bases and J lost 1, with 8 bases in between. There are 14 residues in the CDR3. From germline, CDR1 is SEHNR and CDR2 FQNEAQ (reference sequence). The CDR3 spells CASTTGSGANVLTF. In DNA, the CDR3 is TGTGCCAGCACTACAGGATCTGGGGCCAACGTCCTGACTTTC.

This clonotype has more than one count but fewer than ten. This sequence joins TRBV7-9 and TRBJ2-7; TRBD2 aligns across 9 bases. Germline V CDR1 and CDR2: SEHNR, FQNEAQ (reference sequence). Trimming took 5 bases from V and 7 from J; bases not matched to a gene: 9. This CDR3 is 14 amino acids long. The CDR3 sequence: CASSHNTLAGEQYF. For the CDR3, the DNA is TGTGCCAGCAGCCACAATACCCTAGCGGGAGAGCAGTACTTC. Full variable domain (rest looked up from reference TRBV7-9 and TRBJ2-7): DTGVSQNPRHKITKRGQNVTFRCDPISEHNRLYWYRQTLGQGPEFLTYFQNEAQLEKSRLLSDRFSAERPKGSFSTLEIQRTEQGDSAMYLCASSHNTLAGEQYFGPGTRLTVT.

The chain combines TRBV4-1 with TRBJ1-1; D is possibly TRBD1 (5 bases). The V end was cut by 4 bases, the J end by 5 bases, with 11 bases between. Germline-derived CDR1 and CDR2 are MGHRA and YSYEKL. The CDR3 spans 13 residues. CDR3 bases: TGCGCCAGCAGCCTCCAGGGAATTACTGAAGCTTTCTTT. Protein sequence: CASSLQGITEAFF.

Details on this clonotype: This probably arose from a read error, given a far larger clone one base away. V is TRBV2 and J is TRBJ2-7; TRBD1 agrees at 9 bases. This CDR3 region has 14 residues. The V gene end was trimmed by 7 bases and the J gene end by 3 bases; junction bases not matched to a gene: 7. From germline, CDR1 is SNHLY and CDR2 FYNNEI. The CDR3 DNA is TGTGCCAGCATGCTACAGGGGGCAGGCTACGAGCAGTACTTC. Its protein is CASMLQGAGYEQYF.

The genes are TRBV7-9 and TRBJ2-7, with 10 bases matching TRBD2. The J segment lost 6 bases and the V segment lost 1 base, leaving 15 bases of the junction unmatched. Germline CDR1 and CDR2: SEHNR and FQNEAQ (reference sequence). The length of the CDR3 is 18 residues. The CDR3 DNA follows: TGTGCCAGCAGCTTAGAGGCTAGCGGGAGATCTTTACGAGGCGAGCAGTACTTC. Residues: CASSLEASGRSLRGEQYF.

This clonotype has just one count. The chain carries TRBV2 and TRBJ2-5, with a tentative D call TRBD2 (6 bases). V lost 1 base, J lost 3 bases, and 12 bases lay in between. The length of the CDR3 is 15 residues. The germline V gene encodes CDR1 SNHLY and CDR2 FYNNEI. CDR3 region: CASSEGSGEEETQYF. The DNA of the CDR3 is TGTGCCAGCAGTGAAGGGTCGGGAGAAGAAGAGACCCAGTACTTC.

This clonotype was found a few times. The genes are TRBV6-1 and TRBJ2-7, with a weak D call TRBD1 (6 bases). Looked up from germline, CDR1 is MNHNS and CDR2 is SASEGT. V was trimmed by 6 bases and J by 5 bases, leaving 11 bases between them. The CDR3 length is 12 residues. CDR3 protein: CASSQTGNEQYF. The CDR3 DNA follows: TGTGCCAGCAGCCAAACAGGGAACGAGCAGTACTTC.

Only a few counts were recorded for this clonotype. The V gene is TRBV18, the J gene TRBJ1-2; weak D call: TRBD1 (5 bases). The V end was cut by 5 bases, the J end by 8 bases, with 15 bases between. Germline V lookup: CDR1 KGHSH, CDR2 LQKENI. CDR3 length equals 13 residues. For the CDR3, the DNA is TGTGCCAGCTCAAGGACGGGGGTTGAGGGCTACACCTTC. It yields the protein CASSRTGVEGYTF.

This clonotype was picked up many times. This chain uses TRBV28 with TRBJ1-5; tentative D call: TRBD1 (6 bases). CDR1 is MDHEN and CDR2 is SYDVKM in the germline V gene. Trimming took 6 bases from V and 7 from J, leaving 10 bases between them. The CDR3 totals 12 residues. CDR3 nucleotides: TGTGCCAGCAGCCTCCAGGGGCAGCCCCAGCATTTT. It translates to CASSLQGQPQHF.

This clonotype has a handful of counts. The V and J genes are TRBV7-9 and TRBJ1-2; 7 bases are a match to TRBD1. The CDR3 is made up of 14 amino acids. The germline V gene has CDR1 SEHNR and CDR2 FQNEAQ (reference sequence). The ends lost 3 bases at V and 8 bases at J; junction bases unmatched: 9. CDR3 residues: CASSFLLTGHGYTF. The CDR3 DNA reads TGTGCCAGCAGCTTTTTGCTGACAGGGCACGGCTACACCTTC.